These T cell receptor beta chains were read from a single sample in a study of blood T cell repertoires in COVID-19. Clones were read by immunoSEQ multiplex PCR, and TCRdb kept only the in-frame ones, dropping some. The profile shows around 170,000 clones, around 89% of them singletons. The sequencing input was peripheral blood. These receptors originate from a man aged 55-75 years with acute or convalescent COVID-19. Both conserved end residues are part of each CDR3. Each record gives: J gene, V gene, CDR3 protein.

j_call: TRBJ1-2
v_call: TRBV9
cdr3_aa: CASSVGAGPNYGYTF

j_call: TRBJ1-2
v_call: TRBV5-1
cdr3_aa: CASSETGNYGYTF

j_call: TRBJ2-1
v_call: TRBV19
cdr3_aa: CASTDLGGNEQFF

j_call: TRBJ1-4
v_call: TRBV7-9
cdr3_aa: CASSNYRGEKLFF

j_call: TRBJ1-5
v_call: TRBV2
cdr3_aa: CASSVGEGAGQPQHF

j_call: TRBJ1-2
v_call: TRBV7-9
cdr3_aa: CASSFPDRPYYGYTF

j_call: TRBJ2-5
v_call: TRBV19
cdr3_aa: CASSIGTSGRETQYF

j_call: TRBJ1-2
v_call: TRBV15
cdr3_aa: CATSSRQGANYGYTF

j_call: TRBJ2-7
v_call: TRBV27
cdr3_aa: CASSYAGTGVYEQYF

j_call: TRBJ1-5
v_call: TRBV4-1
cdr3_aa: CASSQDLLQPQHF

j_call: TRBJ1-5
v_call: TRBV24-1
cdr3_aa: CATGTAASPQHF

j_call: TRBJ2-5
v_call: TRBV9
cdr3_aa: CASSPRTGEETQYF

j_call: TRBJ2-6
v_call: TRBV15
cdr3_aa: CATSRATGAGANVLTF

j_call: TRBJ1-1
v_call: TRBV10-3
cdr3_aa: CAISGGVGAFF

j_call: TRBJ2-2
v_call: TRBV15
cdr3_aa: CATETGGYTGELFF

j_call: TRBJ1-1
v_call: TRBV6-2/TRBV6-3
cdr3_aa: CASSYPRGGYTEAFF